Sequencing of this T cell receptor (beta chain) was carried out in a study of T cell clonality in common variable immunodeficiency. Clones were sequenced by immunoSEQ multiplex PCR, and TCRdb holds only the in-frame ones, with some missing. The record shows about 35,000 clones for this sample, with no singletons present. This clone was counted ten times or more. The antigen is undetermined. The read ends 3 residues before the CDR3 terminus; that terminus is restored from the germline J gene. CDR1 is GTSNPN, CDR2 SVGIG, per germline (reference sequence). The CDR3 runs 15 residues. The J segment lost 6 bases and the V segment lost 2 bases, leaving 7 bases of the junction unmatched. Study-wide points: Reportedly, TCR beta sequences from common variable immunodeficiency showed fewer deletions and N-nucleotide insertions.

This TCR came from a person aged 18 to 70 in good health. Material: peripheral blood mononuclear cells. This chain connects TRBV30 to TRBJ1-6, with 7 positions matching TRBD1. The sequenced part of the CDR3 DNA is TGTGCCTGGAGTCAGGCCGGGACAGCTAATTCACCC. The encoded protein is CAWSQAGTANSP. Given in full, the CDR3 is CAWSQAGTANSPLHF.